Listed here are 21 T cell receptor beta chains from one sample, sequenced in a study of blood T cells in healthy people across ages. A second PCR of about 7 to 11 cycles used a sample-barcoded 5' primer and a J-beta primer mix. TCRdb used MiXCR to reprocess the 5' RACE reads, holding one entry per CDR3 protein. The data contain more than 1,400,000 distinct CDR3 sequences, approximately 38% of them singletons. Sequencing used blood. The receptors were gathered from a woman younger than 30 in good health.

This clonotype was picked up a small number of times. V usage is TRBV6-5 and J usage is TRBJ1-2; D uncertain. Deletions cut 6 bases from V and 3 bases from J, with 11 bases between. The CDR3 runs to 13 residues. CDR1 MNHEY and CDR2 SVGAGI come from the germline V gene. For the CDR3, the DNA is TGTGCCAGCAGCCCCGACGGCCACTATGGCTACACCTTC. Its translation is CASSPDGHYGYTF.

The chain recombines TRBV7-2 with TRBJ2-1; 11 nucleotides align to TRBD2. V dropped 7 bases and J dropped 9; count of bases not matched to a gene: 8. Per the germline V gene, CDR1 is SGHTA and CDR2 is FQGNSA. The CDR3 has 14 residues. The CDR3 nucleotides read TGTGCCAGCACCCTTAATCTAGCGGGAGGTGAGCAGTTCTTC. Translated, it gives CASTLNLAGGEQFF.

The J gene is TRBJ1-6, the V gene TRBV20-1, with 7 bases aligning to TRBD1. The CDR3 is 14 residues long. Germline lookup yields CDR1 DFQATT and CDR2 SNEGSKA (reference sequence). With V trimmed by 4 bases and J by 9 bases, 9 bases remained unmatched. This CDR3 is CSATVTGSSSPLHF. DNA for the CDR3: TGCAGTGCTACAGTGACAGGGTCTAGTTCACCCCTCCACTTT.

In DNA form, the CDR3 reads TGTGCCAGCAGCCAAGATTCTGCCCGCGAGCAGTACTTC. It encodes CASSQDSAREQYF. V gene TRBV14 combines with J gene TRBJ2-7; D call uncertain. Germline loops: CDR1 SGHDN, CDR2 FVKESK. V was pared by 0 bases and J by 6 bases, with 9 bases between. The CDR3 is 13 residues long.

This chain uses TRBV29-1 with TRBJ1-2; D is perhaps TRBD1 (6 bases). Germline loops: CDR1 SQVTM, CDR2 ANQGSEA. This CDR3 has 12 amino acids. Trimming removed 1 base at V and 7 bases at J, with 10 bases between. CDR3 coding DNA: TGCAGCGTTGAAGGGACAGTGAGTGGCTACACCTTC. Translating gives CSVEGTVSGYTF.

The chain couples TRBV21-1 to TRBJ2-7; the DNA was not used to check the table's D call, TRBD2. TRBV21-1 corresponds to a pseudogene. The CDR3 totals 10 residues. The CDR3, as DNA: TGTGCCAGCATAAAGACTAGTCTGTACTTC. This codes for CASIKTSLYF.

The chain joins TRBV12-5 to TRBJ2-7; D remains unclear. Trimming pared 2 bases from V and 7 bases from J, leaving 3 bases between. CDR1 is LGHNT, CDR2 FRNRAP, per germline. This CDR3 region has 10 residues. CDR3 region: CASGLQEQYF. The CDR3 DNA reads as TGTGCTAGTGGTTTGCAAGAGCAGTACTTC.

This chain links TRBV30 with TRBJ1-2; D call uncertain. Germline assignment: CDR1 GTSNPN and CDR2 SVGIG (reference sequence). The CDR3 covers 13 residues. V lost 0 bases and J 0 bases, leaving 5 bases between the germline ends. For the CDR3, the DNA is TGTGCCTGGAGTGTTCAGTCTAACTATGGCTACACCTTC. This translates into CAWSVQSNYGYTF.

In this sample, this clonotype turned up a few times. The chain recombines TRBV12-3 or TRBV12-4 with TRBJ2-7; D unresolved. Trimming removed 1 base from V and 10 bases from J, with 17 bases in between. This CDR3 is 14 amino acids long. The CDR3 DNA is TGTGCCAGCAGTTTAGTCGGCCCCCCTGAGGCCCAGTACTTC. It specifies CASSLVGPPEAQYF.

The chain's CDR3 is CASSLNPDGTDTQYF. Written as DNA, the CDR3 is TGTGCCAGCAGCTTAAACCCCGACGGCACAGATACGCAGTATTTT. This chain uses TRBV7-3 with TRBJ2-3; D gene uncertain. This CDR3 contains 15 residues. CDR1 and CDR2 from the germline V gene are SGHTA and FQGTGA. Trimming cost V 1 base and J 1 base, with 9 bases left between them.

This clonotype has a handful of counts. The chain combines TRBV20-1 with TRBJ2-7, with D possibly matching TRBD1 (5 bases). Germline loops: CDR1 DFQATT, CDR2 SNEGSKA (reference sequence). With 5 bases removed from V and 6 bases from J, the gap between germline ends came to 11 bases. The CDR3 is made up of 11 amino acids. CDR3 loop: CSAADSPEQYF. Written as DNA, the CDR3 is TGCAGTGCTGCTGACAGCCCCGAGCAGTACTTC.

This clonotype was recorded a few times. V and J are TRBV5-1 and TRBJ2-1; 15 bases line up with TRBD2. Germline lookup yields CDR1 SGHRS and CDR2 YFSETQ. Germline trimming cut 4 bases from V and 6 bases from J; bases unmatched to any gene: 8. The CDR3 sequence is 17 residues long. The CDR3 DNA follows: TGCGCCAGCAGCAACGGACTAGCGGGGGGGCCACTCAATGAGCAGTTCTTC. This translates into CASSNGLAGGPLNEQFF. The variable domain in full, completed from reference TRBV5-1 and TRBJ2-1, reads KAGVTQTPRYLIKTRGQQVTLSCSPISGHRSVSWYQQTPGQGLQFLFEYFSETQRNKGNFPGRFSGRQFSNSRSEMNVSTLELGDSALYLCASSNGLAGGPLNEQFFGPGTRLTVL.

The rearrangement joins TRBV7-9 to TRBJ2-3; TRBD2 agrees at 9 bases. This CDR3 has 14 residues. The germline V gene has CDR1 SEHNR and CDR2 FQNEAQ (reference sequence). V lost 11 bases, J lost 1 base, and 7 bases stayed unmatched. CDR3 DNA: TGTGCCGGGGAGACTAGCGGACGCACAGATACGCAGTATTTT. This encodes CAGETSGRTDTQYF.

This chain connects TRBV3-1 to TRBJ2-1; TRBD2 aligns across 13 bases. V was clipped by 0 bases and J by 7 bases; unmatched bases: 12. Germline V lookup: CDR1 LGHDT, CDR2 YNNKEL (reference sequence). The CDR3 sequence is 19 residues long. The CDR3 protein is CASSQDLWTSGRIGNEQFF. The DNA of the CDR3 is TGTGCCAGCAGCCAAGATCTTTGGACTAGCGGGAGAATCGGGAATGAGCAGTTCTTC.

V gene TRBV7-9 combines with J gene TRBJ2-1, with D possibly matching TRBD1 (6 bases). The V gene's germline CDR1 is SEHNR and CDR2 FQNEAQ (reference sequence). V was shortened by 5 bases and J by 2 bases, with 13 bases between the two germline ends. This CDR3 is 15 amino acids long. In DNA form, the CDR3 reads TGTGCCAGCAGCCCAAAACAGGGAGCCTACAATGAGCAGTTCTTC. It translates to CASSPKQGAYNEQFF.

This clonotype has just a few counts. V and J are TRBV2 and TRBJ2-3; D is unresolved. The V and J ends lost 6 bases and 4 bases respectively, with 8 bases between them. Germline V gene data show CDR1 as SNHLY and CDR2 as FYNNEI. The CDR3 spans 12 residues. CDR3 in DNA: TGTGCCAGCAGAGCGTACTCAGATACGCAGTATTTT. Protein product: CASRAYSDTQYF.

The V and J genes are TRBV20-1 and TRBJ1-1; D possibly corresponds to TRBD1 (6 bases). The CDR3 has 16 amino acids. The V and J ends lost 6 bases and 4 bases respectively, with 24 bases between them. Germline V gene lookup returns CDR1 DFQATT and CDR2 SNEGSKA (reference sequence). CDR3 region: CSAPTRGANGITEAFF. The CDR3 DNA reads as TGCAGTGCCCCTACCAGGGGAGCTAATGGTATCACTGAAGCTTTCTTT.

The genes are TRBV27 and TRBJ1-1; D may be TRBD1 (5 bases). V lost 0 bases and J lost 1, with 9 bases in between. This CDR3 region has 15 residues. Germline V lookup: CDR1 MNHEY, CDR2 SMNVEV (reference sequence). The chain's CDR3 is CASSLSGLGNTEAFF. The CDR3 DNA reads TGTGCCAGCAGTTTATCGGGACTGGGGAACACTGAAGCTTTCTTT.

V gene TRBV18 combines with J gene TRBJ2-6, with 9 bases fitting TRBD2. The CDR3 extends over 20 amino acids. The germline gives CDR1 KGHSH, CDR2 LQKENI. J lost 0 bases, V lost 5 bases, and 14 bases had no gene match. CDR3 in DNA: TGTGCCAGCTCATCGGCGGCCCTTAGCGGGAGAACCTCTGGGGCCAACGTCCTGACTTTC. As protein: CASSSAALSGRTSGANVLTF.

This clonotype was seen a few times. The V call is TRBV6-1, the J call TRBJ2-5; 9 bases map to TRBD1. Germline CDR1 is MNHNS and CDR2 is SASEGT. V lost 4 bases, J lost 5 bases, and 17 bases stayed unmatched. The CDR3 is 18 residues long. The CDR3 loop is CASSAKGLGTGRRETQYF. In DNA form, the CDR3 reads TGTGCCAGCAGTGCGAAGGGTCTCGGGACAGGGCGGAGGGAGACCCAGTACTTC.

The chain links TRBV2 to TRBJ1-5; perhaps TRBD1 as D (6 bases). V lost 0 bases and J lost 7, with 13 bases in between. The CDR3 is 15 amino acids. Germline assignment: CDR1 SNHLY and CDR2 FYNNEI. This chain's CDR3 is CASSEAGGGRQPQHF. DNA for the CDR3: TGTGCCAGCAGTGAAGCGGGAGGGGGAAGACAGCCCCAGCATTTT.